This entry lists 20 T cell receptor beta chains sequenced from one sample in a study of blood T cell repertoires in COVID-19. The method was immunoSEQ multiplex PCR; TCRdb's version includes in-frame clones alone and lacks a portion of them. The sample consists of around 140,000 clones, 88% of them appearing once. The specimen sequenced was peripheral blood. These TCRs come from a woman aged 55-69 years with acute or convalescent COVID-19.

This chain joins TRBV6-5 and TRBJ1-1; D is perhaps TRBD1 (5 bases). Germline CDR1 reads MNHEY; CDR2 reads SVGAGI. Trimming stripped 5 bases from V and 1 base from J, with 11 bases between. This CDR3 region has 14 residues. CDR3 residues: CASSRQNPNTEAFF. The CDR3 DNA follows: TGTGCCAGCAGTAGACAGAACCCGAACACTGAAGCTTTCTTT.

The chain links TRBV5-1 to TRBJ1-6; 9 bases match TRBD1. The trim removed 4 bases at V and 7 bases at J, leaving 6 bases unmatched. The V gene's germline CDR1 is SGHRS and CDR2 YFSETQ. The CDR3 totals 15 residues. Here the CDR3 reads CASSTTGTGNSPLHF. Here the CDR3 DNA reads TGCGCCAGCAGCACGACCGGGACAGGGAATTCACCCCTCCACTTT.

The CDR3 here is CASRRNLVSGNTIYF. CDR3 nucleotides: TGTGCCAGCCGCCGTAACTTGGTATCTGGAAACACCATATATTTT. The chain links TRBV6-5 to TRBJ1-3; no clear D gene. The germline V gene encodes CDR1 MNHEY and CDR2 SVGAGI. The CDR3 has 15 amino acids. The ends were cut back, 8 bases at V and 1 base at J, with 15 bases in the middle.

The chain is built from TRBV11-2 and TRBJ1-1; a weak D match, TRBD1 (5 bases). Trimming pared 2 bases from V and 2 bases from J, leaving 9 bases between. The CDR3 contains 14 residues. The V gene's germline CDR1 is SGHAT and CDR2 FQNNGV. The CDR3 protein is CASSLYQGNTEAFF. DNA for the CDR3: TGTGCCAGCAGCTTATATCAGGGAAACACTGAAGCTTTCTTT.

The chain uses TRBV19 and TRBJ1-4; D may be TRBD1 (6 bases). Germline V gene sequence: CDR1 LNHDA, CDR2 SQIVND (reference sequence). This CDR3 has 18 residues. With 3 bases removed from V and 7 bases from J, the gap between germline ends came to 24 bases. CDR3 loop: CASSMSLGGRGLIEKLFF. The DNA for the CDR3 is TGTGCCAGTAGTATGAGTTTAGGAGGCAGGGGACTAATTGAAAAACTGTTTTTT.

The chain combines TRBV7-9 with TRBJ1-2; no reliable D call. CDR1 and CDR2 from the germline V gene are SEHNR and FQNEAQ (reference sequence). The V gene lost 5 bases and the J gene lost 8 bases, with 15 bases spanning the gap. The CDR3 is 13 amino acids. The CDR3 protein is CASSPASPRGYTF. As DNA, the CDR3 is TGTGCCAGCAGCCCTGCCTCCCCGAGGGGCTACACCTTC.

This clone was picked up one time. This chain links TRBV6-5 with TRBJ2-3; the match to TRBD1 covers 9 bases. The CDR3 extends over 14 amino acids. V was clipped by 6 bases and J by 3 bases; unmatched bases: 4. CDR1 is MNHEY and CDR2 is SVGAGI in the germline V gene. CDR3 in DNA: TGTGCCAGCAGGCGGGACAGGGTGACAGATACGCAGTATTTT. This encodes CASRRDRVTDTQYF.

The table lists this clone with a few counts. In DNA, the CDR3 is TGTGCCAGCAGCTTCTACAGGGGGGTCACTGAAGCTTTCTTT. Translation: CASSFYRGVTEAFF. The rearrangement links TRBV7-2 to TRBJ1-1; 8 bases are a match to TRBD1. The CDR3 spans 14 residues. Germline CDR1 reads SGHTA; CDR2 reads FQGNSA. V dropped 3 bases and J dropped 4; count of bases not matched to a gene: 4.

V is TRBV11-3 and J is TRBJ1-1; possibly TRBD1 for D (5 bases). In germline, CDR1 is SGHNT, CDR2 YENEEA. Trimming shortened V by 0 bases and J by 12 bases, and 17 bases separated the two germline ends. This CDR3 region has 14 residues. Written as DNA, the CDR3 is TGTGCCAGCAGCTTAGAGGGCGGGGCAGGGTCGACTTTCTTT. It codes for CASSLEGGAGSTFF. Complete variable domain (other parts from reference TRBV11-3 and TRBJ1-1): EAGVVQSPRYKIIEKKQPVAFWCNPISGHNTLYWYLQNLGQGPELLIRYENEEAVDDSQLPKDRFSAERLKGVDSTLKIQPAELGDSAVYLCASSLEGGAGSTFFGQGTRLTVV.

This clone was seen a handful of times. J is TRBJ1-1 and V is TRBV19; possibly TRBD1 for D (6 bases). Germline CDR1 LNHDA, CDR2 SQIVND (reference sequence). The germline V and J ends were trimmed by 5 bases and 1 base, with 14 bases remaining between them. This CDR3 has 15 residues. CDR3 region: CASSVGASWNTEAFF. In DNA form, the CDR3 reads TGTGCCAGTAGTGTGGGGGCTTCATGGAACACTGAAGCTTTCTTT.

This chain uses TRBV29-1 with TRBJ1-2; 7 bases map to TRBD1. Germline values: CDR1 SQVTM, CDR2 ANQGSEA. This CDR3 is 14 amino acids long. Losses at the gene ends were 4 bases for V and 0 bases for J; bases not matched to a gene: 5. CDR3 nucleotide sequence: TGCAGCGTTGGAGACAGGGCGACTAACTATGGCTACACCTTC. This encodes CSVGDRATNYGYTF.

V gene TRBV19 combines with J gene TRBJ1-1, with a tentative D call TRBD1 (5 bases). V dropped 3 bases and J dropped 3 bases, with 8 bases sitting between them. The CDR3 spans 13 residues. From germline, CDR1 is LNHDA and CDR2 SQIVND (reference sequence). The CDR3 DNA sequence: TGTGCCAGTAGTATCCTGGGGCACACTGAAGCTTTCTTT. The encoded protein is CASSILGHTEAFF.

The V call is TRBV5-1, the J call TRBJ1-4; possibly TRBD1 for D (6 bases). Per germline, CDR1 SGHRS and CDR2 YFSETQ. This CDR3 comprises 16 residues. Trimming took off 0 bases at V and 2 bases at J, with 11 bases between the two ends. The CDR3 loop is CASSLVGGPTNEKLFF. For the CDR3, the DNA is TGCGCCAGCAGCTTGGTTGGGGGCCCGACTAATGAAAAACTGTTTTTT.

V usage is TRBV18 and J usage is TRBJ1-5, with D tentatively TRBD1 (5 bases). The CDR3 is 15 residues long. V dropped 1 base and J dropped 4 bases, with 11 bases sitting between them. CDR1 and CDR2 (germline): KGHSH, LQKENI. CDR3 in amino acids: CASSPQQGGNQPQHF. The CDR3, as DNA: TGTGCCAGCTCACCACAGCAGGGAGGTAATCAGCCCCAGCATTTT.

V usage is TRBV7-2 and J usage is TRBJ1-1; no firm D call. CDR3 length: 15 amino acids. Trimming pared 5 bases from V and 0 bases from J, leaving 13 bases between. Per germline, CDR1 SGHTA and CDR2 FQGNSA. The chain's CDR3 is CASSQMDGVNTEAFF. The DNA for the CDR3 is TGTGCCAGCAGCCAGATGGACGGGGTGAACACTGAAGCTTTCTTT. The variable domain in full, with the rest retrieved from reference TRBV7-2 and TRBJ1-1, is GAGVSQSPSNKVTEKGKDVELRCDPISGHTALYWYRQSLGQGLEFLIYFQGNSAPDKSGLPSDRFSAERTGGSVSTLTIQRTQQEDSAVYLCASSQMDGVNTEAFFGQGTRLTVV.

CDR3 bases: TGTGCCAGCAGCGTTCAGACAGGGCCCACCGGGGAGCTGTTTTTT. Translated: CASSVQTGPTGELFF. J is TRBJ2-2 and V is TRBV9; 7 nucleotides line up with TRBD1. The V and J ends lost 2 bases and 4 bases, in that order; junction bases with no gene match: 5. Germline values: CDR1 SGDLS, CDR2 YYNGEE. The CDR3 runs 15 residues.

This sequence joins TRBV7-3 and TRBJ2-3, with D possibly being TRBD2 (5 bases). The V gene lost 1 base and the J gene lost 5 bases, with 16 bases spanning the gap. Per germline, CDR1 SGHTA and CDR2 FQGTGA. The CDR3 spans 16 residues. The CDR3 coding sequence is TGTGCCAGCAGCTTAAAGGAAGAGGGCCCCGAAGATACGCAGTATTTT. Encoded protein: CASSLKEEGPEDTQYF.

This clone was seen a few times. The gene calls are TRBV11-1 and TRBJ1-1, with a tentative D call TRBD1 (5 bases). V was shortened by 5 bases and J by 4 bases, with 17 bases between the two germline ends. In germline, CDR1 is SGHAT, CDR2 FQDESV (reference sequence). The CDR3 extends over 15 amino acids. The CDR3 DNA follows: TGTGCCAGCAGCGTAACAGTTGGGGCTGGCACTGAAGCTTTCTTT. Protein product: CASSVTVGAGTEAFF.

The CDR3 DNA reads as TGTGCCATCAGTGAGTCGAAGGCAGGGGAAAATTCACCCCTCCACTTT. It translates to CAISESKAGENSPLHF. The genes are TRBV10-3 and TRBJ1-6, with D possibly TRBD1 on 6 matching bases. CDR1 and CDR2 from the germline V gene are ENHRY and SYGVKD. The CDR3 contains 16 residues. V dropped 0 bases and J dropped 7 bases, with 13 bases sitting between them.

This clone has only a few counts. The chain combines TRBV5-1 with TRBJ2-5; 10 bases agree with TRBD2. CDR3 length equals 16 residues. The ends lost 0 bases at V and 5 bases at J; junction bases unmatched: 7. Germline V lookup: CDR1 SGHRS, CDR2 YFSETQ. The CDR3 spells CASSLDLAGVPETQYF. The DNA for the CDR3 is TGCGCCAGCAGCTTGGATCTAGCGGGGGTTCCGGAGACCCAGTACTTC.